These 16 T cell receptor beta chains originate from one sample sequenced in a study of T cells in Graves' hyperthyroidism and ophthalmopathy. RNA transcripts yielded amplified TCR beta CDR3 regions. A first-round RT-PCR of the TCR CDR3 used the HTBI primer set. MiXCR, applied by TCRdb to the multiplex PCR reads, yields one record per CDR3 protein. The table records 500,000 to 750,000 distinct CDR3 sequences, around 45% of them present only once. Sequencing was performed on peripheral blood or thyroid tissue (not recorded which). These receptors all stem from a woman under 30 with Graves' hyperthyroidism.

As to this clonotype: The conserved phenylalanine or tryptophan normally closing the CDR3 is absent here, so this likely arose from a read error. As DNA, the CDR3 is TGTGCCAGCAGCTTGGCCGCGGGCCCATTTTACGAGCAGTACCTC. It translates to CASSLAAGPFYEQYL. The chain links TRBV7-9 to TRBJ2-7, with D tentatively TRBD2 (5 bases). This CDR3 is built from 15 residues. V was cut by 3 bases and J by 4 bases, with 16 bases left in between. Germline assignment: CDR1 SEHNR and CDR2 FQNEAQ (reference sequence).

The V call is TRBV20-1, the J call TRBJ1-6; 7 bases align to TRBD1. J lost 5 bases, V lost 5 bases, and 12 bases had no gene match. This CDR3 is 16 amino acids long. Germline CDR1 DFQATT, CDR2 SNEGSKA (reference sequence). The CDR3 loop is CSALHVAGTDNSPLHF. The CDR3 region has the DNA TGCAGTGCTCTCCACGTGGCGGGGACAGATAATTCACCCCTCCACTTT.

This chain links TRBV7-9 with TRBJ1-5, with a possible D match to TRBD1 (5 bases). Germline loops: CDR1 SEHNR, CDR2 FQNEAQ (reference sequence). The CDR3 covers 17 residues. Between the trimmed V and J ends, which lost 3 bases and 4 bases, there was a span of 19 bases. Here the CDR3 reads CASSLASDSAGNQPQHF. The CDR3 DNA sequence: TGTGCCAGCAGCTTGGCGTCCGACAGTGCTGGAAATCAGCCCCAGCATTTT.

V and J are TRBV24-1 and TRBJ2-1, with D uncertain. The CDR3 spans 12 residues. The germline CDR1 and CDR2 sequences are KGHDR and SFDVKD. V lost 11 bases, J lost 8 bases, and 15 bases lay in between. The CDR3: CASSLDFDEQFF. DNA of the CDR3: TGTGCCAGCAGCCTAGATTTCGATGAGCAGTTCTTC.

This clonotype was seen repeatedly, ten times or more. The V and J genes are TRBV12-3 or TRBV12-4 and TRBJ1-4; possible D gene TRBD1, 5 bases. Trimming left V 6 bases short and J 8 bases short, with 16 bases between. The CDR3 contains 14 residues. As DNA, the CDR3 is TGTGCCAGCAGCCCAAGCGTGGGGGGGGAAAAACTGTTTTTT. Its protein product is CASSPSVGGEKLFF.

The chain is built from TRBV2 and TRBJ1-3; 8 positions agree with TRBD1. Germline assignment: CDR1 SNHLY and CDR2 FYNNEI. This CDR3 spans 14 amino acids. V was clipped by 5 bases and J by 3 bases; unmatched bases: 3. As DNA, the CDR3 is TGTGCCAGCAGTAAGACAGGGGATGGAAACACCATATATTTT. It is translated as CASSKTGDGNTIYF.

The V and J genes are TRBV5-1 and TRBJ2-7; the match to TRBD1 covers 10 bases. CDR3 length equals 14 residues. The V segment lost 5 bases and the J segment 4 bases; nucleotides outside the gene matches: 6. CDR1 SGHRS and CDR2 YFSETQ come from the germline V gene. The CDR3 region is CASRTGQGVYEQYF. The CDR3 DNA sequence: TGCGCCAGCAGGACCGGACAGGGGGTGTACGAGCAGTACTTC.

The J gene is TRBJ2-7, the V gene TRBV27; tentatively, D is TRBD2 (6 bases). This CDR3 contains 13 residues. From germline, CDR1 is MNHEY and CDR2 SMNVEV (reference sequence). V lost 2 bases, J lost 12 bases, and 17 bases lay in between. For the CDR3, the DNA is TGTGCCAGCAGTTTACGACTAGAAGGGATGCGGTACTTC. It yields the protein CASSLRLEGMRYF.

The chain joins TRBV7-2 to TRBJ1-1; D is possibly TRBD1 (5 bases). The CDR3 covers 14 residues. V dropped 1 base and J dropped 6 bases, with 12 bases sitting between them. The germline V gene has CDR1 SGHTA and CDR2 FQGNSA. This CDR3 is CASSLGQGGPEAFF. CDR3 sequence (DNA): TGTGCCAGCAGCTTAGGGCAGGGAGGACCTGAAGCTTTCTTT.

This clonotype was seen repeatedly, ten times or more. This chain connects TRBV7-2 to TRBJ1-2; D is undetermined. The germline gives CDR1 SGHTA, CDR2 FQGNSA. Trimming shortened V by 1 base and J by 2 bases, and 23 bases separated the two germline ends. There are 19 residues in the CDR3. The CDR3 region has the DNA TGTGCCAGCAGCTTAGACCCATTCGGTGTCACCTCCCAAAACTATGGCTACACCTTC. This codes for CASSLDPFGVTSQNYGYTF.

This rearrangement joins TRBV10-3 to TRBJ1-1; D remains unclear. The CDR3 spans 15 residues. Germline CDR1 ENHRY, CDR2 SYGVKD. V lost 0 bases, J lost 8 bases, and 16 bases lay in between. The CDR3 DNA reads as TGTGCCATCAGTGAGTCGAGTCGCGGGTCCTTGGAAGCTTTCTTT. Encoded protein: CAISESSRGSLEAFF.

This clonotype was detected ten times or more. DNA for the CDR3: TGTGCCAGCTCCGTAGACAGGGTGGAGACCCAGTACTTC. It is translated as CASSVDRVETQYF. The chain joins TRBV6-5 to TRBJ2-5; the match to TRBD1 covers 7 bases. Losses at the gene ends were 8 bases for V and 5 bases for J; bases not matched to a gene: 8. CDR1 MNHEY and CDR2 SVGAGI come from the germline V gene. This CDR3 region has 13 residues.

This clonotype was counted ten times or more. The chain carries TRBV7-8 and TRBJ1-3; no reliable D call. V was trimmed by 7 bases and J by 0 bases, leaving 10 bases between them. There are 14 residues in the CDR3. Germline CDR1 is SGHVS and CDR2 is FQNEAQ. The chain's CDR3 is CASTDLSSGNTIYF. The CDR3 DNA sequence: TGTGCCAGCACCGATTTAAGCTCTGGAAACACCATATATTTT.

This chain links TRBV10-3 with TRBJ1-2, with 8 nucleotides matching TRBD1. CDR1 ENHRY and CDR2 SYGVKD come from the germline V gene. CDR3 length: 13 residues. Trimming cost V 6 bases and J 12 bases; bases outside gene matches: 12. In nucleotides, the CDR3 is TGTGCCATCAGGGGGACAGGCCGCTCTGGAAACACCTTC. It encodes CAIRGTGRSGNTF.

This clonotype came up many times. The chain is built from TRBV5-6 and TRBJ2-2; TRBD1 agrees at 7 bases. The J segment lost 5 bases and the V segment lost 3 bases, leaving 7 bases of the junction unmatched. CDR3 size: 15 residues. Germline V CDR1 and CDR2: SGHDT, YYEEEE. For the CDR3, the DNA is TGTGCCAGCAGCTGGGACAGTGGGCGGACCGGGGAGCTGTTTTTT. Translated, it gives CASSWDSGRTGELFF.

Of note for this clonotype: A much bigger clone sits one base away, suggesting this may be a read error. The chain combines TRBV3-1 with TRBJ2-7, with 10 positions matching TRBD1. This CDR3 comprises 13 residues. Germline V gene lookup returns CDR1 LGHDT and CDR2 YNNKEL (reference sequence). The CDR3, as DNA: TGTGCCACTGAGGACAGGGGGGGCTACGGGCAGTACTTC. Protein product: CATEDRGGYGQYF.